A single sample gave rise to the 2 T cell receptor beta chains below, sequenced in a study of radiotherapy plus CTLA-4 blockade in lung cancer. Clones were sequenced by immunoSEQ multiplex PCR, and TCRdb holds only the in-frame ones, with some missing. The table shows about 35,000 clones, with roughly 85% occurring only once. The input for sequencing was peripheral blood, taken from a patient treated with radiotherapy plus ipilimumab. These receptors all stem from a human donor with non-small cell lung cancer who had stable disease on radiotherapy plus ipilimumab.

As regards this clone: The same CDR3 is also encoded by other DNA sequences in this sample. The rearrangement joins TRBV19 to TRBJ1-1; 8 bases are shared with TRBD1. V shed 5 bases and J 8 bases; nucleotides not matched to a gene: 7. There are 13 residues in the CDR3. The germline V gene has CDR1 LNHDA and CDR2 SQIVND (reference sequence). CDR3 in amino acids: CASSSDRGAEAFF. The CDR3 region has the DNA TGTGCCAGTAGTTCCGACAGGGGTGCCGAAGCTTTCTTT.

CDR3 sequence: CARNLAGEDEQYF. The CDR3 bases are TGTGCCCGCAACCTGGCGGGAGAGGACGAGCAGTACTTC. This sequence joins TRBV30 and TRBJ2-7, with 7 nucleotides matching TRBD2. The CDR3 loop spans 13 amino acids. Per the germline V gene, CDR1 is GTSNPN and CDR2 is SVGIG (reference sequence). The V and J ends lost 8 bases and 5 bases, in that order; junction bases with no gene match: 12.